This T cell receptor beta chain derives from a study of cytomegalovirus exposure and HLA in healthy donors. PCR amplification relied on 60 Vbeta primers (plus 13 Jbeta primers). Only in-frame clones appear in the TCRdb table, and some are missing; sequencing was by immunoSEQ multiplex PCR. The table records 200,000 to 300,000 clones, 84% of them present only once. Germline assignment: CDR1 PRHDT and CDR2 FYEKMQ (reference sequence). The length of the CDR3 is 14 residues. Losses at the gene ends were 6 bases for V and 5 bases for J; bases not matched to a gene: 5. This clone was found a few times. The chain couples TRBV13 to TRBJ2-1; 9 positions agree with TRBD2. This TCR was sampled from a woman in her thirties or forties in good health and CMV-seropositive. The sequenced material came from PBMCs. The CDR3 here is CASRRTSANNEQFF. The CDR3 DNA reads TGTGCCAGCAGGAGGACTAGCGCTAACAATGAGCAGTTCTTC. The whole variable domain, filled in from reference TRBV13 and TRBJ2-1, reads AAGVIQSPRHLIKEKRETATLKCYPIPRHDTVYWYQQGPGQDPQFLISFYEKMQSDKGSIPDRFSAQQFSDYHSELNMSSLELGDSALYFCASRRTSANNEQFFGPGTRLTVL.